The 31 T cell receptor beta chains below were found in one sample sequenced in a study of blood T cell repertoires in COVID-19. Measured with immunoSEQ multiplex PCR; TCRdb has only the in-frame clones, and not every one. The data show about 200,000 clones, around 76% seen once. The sequenced material came from peripheral blood. Receptor source: a woman aged 55-70 years with COVID-19, enrolled during active disease.

This sequence joins TRBV2 and TRBJ2-1, with 11 bases aligning to TRBD2. The V gene end was trimmed by 3 bases and the J gene end by 8 bases; junction bases not matched to a gene: 0. Looked up from germline, CDR1 is SNHLY and CDR2 is FYNNEI. This CDR3 comprises 13 residues. CDR3 coding DNA: TGTGCCAGCAGTGAGACTAGCGGGGATGAGCAGTTCTTC. Translation: CASSETSGDEQFF.

The V gene is TRBV29-1, the J gene TRBJ2-5, with a tentative D call TRBD2 (6 bases). The CDR3 extends over 15 amino acids. The V gene's germline CDR1 is SQVTM and CDR2 ANQGSEA. Trimming shortened V by 7 bases and J by 4 bases, and 22 bases separated the two germline ends. The CDR3 DNA is TGCAGCGGCGGAGGGTCCGGGACGGGGACAGAGACCCAGTACTTC. It specifies CSGGGSGTGTETQYF. The full variable domain, in which reference TRBV29-1 and TRBJ2-5 provide the parts outside the CDR3, is SAVISQKPSRDICQRGTSLTIQCQVDSQVTMMFWYRQQPGQSLTLIATANQGSEATYESGFVIDKFPISRPNLTFSTLTVSNMSPEDSSIYLCSGGGSGTGTETQYFGPGTRLLVL.

The chain combines TRBV28 with TRBJ2-7, with a possible D match to TRBD1 (6 bases). Germline loops: CDR1 MDHEN, CDR2 SYDVKM. V lost 5 bases and J 5 bases, leaving 16 bases between the germline ends. This CDR3 comprises 14 residues. CDR3 in amino acids: CASSLTGPRDEQYV. The CDR3 DNA is TGTGCCAGCAGTCTTACAGGGCCCCGGGACGAGCAGTACGTC.

This clone has only one observation. The V gene is TRBV7-3, the J gene TRBJ2-2; maybe TRBD1 (5 bases). The CDR3 has 17 amino acids. Trimming shortened V by 5 bases and J by 6 bases, and 22 bases separated the two germline ends. Germline V gene data show CDR1 as SGHTA and CDR2 as FQGTGA. The CDR3 region is CASSPQVMVNSAGELFF. The CDR3 DNA reads as TGTGCCAGCAGCCCACAGGTGATGGTTAACTCTGCCGGGGAGCTGTTTTTT.

The J gene is TRBJ1-4, the V gene TRBV5-1, with 8 nucleotides matching TRBD1. After removal of 4 bases from V and 2 bases from J, the junction contained 4 bases not matched to a gene. Germline CDR1 is SGHRS and CDR2 is YFSETQ. This CDR3 comprises 15 residues. The CDR3 sequence is CASSRTGTTNEKLFF. For the CDR3, the DNA is TGCGCCAGCAGCCGGACAGGGACCACTAATGAAAAACTGTTTTTT.

This chain connects TRBV18 to TRBJ2-7; 8 bases are shared with TRBD2. The germline V gene encodes CDR1 KGHSH and CDR2 LQKENI. The length of the CDR3 is 13 residues. The V and J ends lost 3 bases and 4 bases, in that order; junction bases with no gene match: 2. The CDR3, as DNA: TGTGCCAGCTCACCGGCTAGCGGGTACGAGCAGTACGTC. Residues: CASSPASGYEQYV.

The chain uses TRBV7-2 and TRBJ2-7; 11 nucleotides align to TRBD1. This CDR3 contains 16 residues. Looked up from germline, CDR1 is SGHTA and CDR2 is FQGNSA. V was pared by 4 bases and J by 5 bases, with 10 bases of the junction left unmatched. The CDR3 region is CASSYFRTGGFHEQYF. The CDR3 nucleotides read TGTGCCAGCAGCTATTTCCGGACAGGGGGCTTTCACGAGCAGTACTTC.

This rearrangement joins TRBV29-1 to TRBJ2-3; D might be TRBD2 (5 bases). Germline loops: CDR1 SQVTM, CDR2 ANQGSEA. Trimming took off 4 bases at V and 4 bases at J, with 18 bases between the two ends. CDR3 length: 15 residues. The CDR3 spells CSVVRDQAWADTQYF. CDR3 nucleotides: TGCAGCGTTGTCCGGGATCAAGCTTGGGCAGATACGCAGTATTTT.

The chain has TRBV18 and TRBJ1-5; 7 bases are shared with TRBD1. CDR1 and CDR2 (germline): KGHSH, LQKENI. The junction had 3 bases not matched to a gene; V was cut back by 3 bases and J by 4 bases. The CDR3 extends over 14 amino acids. The CDR3 loop reads CASSPTGNNQPQHF. DNA for the CDR3: TGTGCCAGCTCACCGACAGGGAATAATCAGCCCCAGCATTTT.

The chain uses TRBV6-5 and TRBJ1-6; weak D call: TRBD1 (6 bases). Germline CDR1 reads MNHEY; CDR2 reads SVGAGI. Trimming removed 10 bases from V and 2 bases from J, with 9 bases in between. There are 13 residues in the CDR3. The chain's CDR3 is CATQGAYNSPLHF. For the CDR3, the DNA is TGTGCCACACAGGGTGCCTATAATTCACCCCTCCACTTT.

This clone was recorded a few times. The rearrangement joins TRBV21-1 to TRBJ1-2. TRBV21-1 is reported as a pseudogene. The CDR3 is 13 residues long. As DNA, the CDR3 is TGTGCCAGATGGCGGCTTCTCCCAGCGGGCTACACCTTC. This encodes CARWRLLPAGYTF.

The V gene is TRBV18, the J gene TRBJ2-1; 8 nucleotides agree with TRBD2. With 6 bases clipped from V and 7 bases from J, the junction kept 8 bases outside the gene matches. CDR1 is KGHSH, CDR2 LQKENI, per germline. The CDR3 loop spans 14 amino acids. The CDR3 sequence is CASSPSGSKNEQFF. The CDR3 DNA reads as TGTGCCAGCTCCCCTAGCGGGTCTAAAAATGAGCAGTTCTTC. Using reference TRBV18 and TRBJ2-1 for the parts outside the CDR3, the full variable domain is NAGVMQNPRHLVRRRGQEARLRCSPMKGHSHVYWYRQLPEEGLKFMVYLQKENIIDESGMPKERFSAEFPKEGPSILRIQQVVRGDSAAYFCASSPSGSKNEQFFGPGTRLTVL.

This chain links TRBV7-9 with TRBJ1-1, with D possibly being TRBD1 (6 bases). CDR1 and CDR2 (germline): SEHNR, FQNEAQ (reference sequence). The CDR3 loop spans 17 amino acids. V was trimmed by 1 base and J by 0 bases, leaving 15 bases between them. The CDR3 bases are TGTGCCAGCAGCTTAGGGGGGCCGGGACGACTGAACACTGAAGCTTTCTTT. This sequence encodes CASSLGGPGRLNTEAFF.

This clone was detected only once. The DNA for the CDR3 is TGTGCCAGCAGCACGGGACTAGCGGGGAGCACCGGGGAGCTGTTTTTT. It is translated as CASSTGLAGSTGELFF. J is TRBJ2-2 and V is TRBV9, with 13 bases fitting TRBD2. The CDR3 has 16 amino acids. Germline CDR1 is SGDLS and CDR2 is YYNGEE. V lost 4 bases and J lost 4; bases outside the gene matches: 4.

The chain recombines TRBV5-1 with TRBJ2-2; 7 positions agree with TRBD2. V lost 4 bases and J lost 4; bases outside the gene matches: 7. CDR1 and CDR2 from the germline V gene are SGHRS and YFSETQ. This CDR3 comprises 15 residues. As DNA, the CDR3 is TGCGCCAGCAGCACAACTAGCGTCTCCACCGGGGAGCTGTTTTTT. This codes for CASSTTSVSTGELFF.

The chain carries TRBV10-2 and TRBJ1-2; possibly TRBD1 for D (5 bases). The germline gives CDR1 WSHSY, CDR2 SAAADI. Deletions cut 3 bases from V and 8 bases from J, with 10 bases between. CDR3 size: 12 residues. The CDR3 loop reads CASSEGARGYTF. CDR3 DNA sequence: TGCGCCAGCAGTGAAGGGGCTCGAGGCTACACCTTC.

CDR3 nucleotide sequence: TGTGCCAGCATCCGAAGAGCCGCCAAAAACATTCAGTACTTC. Protein product: CASIRRAAKNIQYF. The chain employs TRBV5-6 and TRBJ2-4, with D uncertain. V was shortened by 6 bases and J by 1 base, with 11 bases between the two germline ends. This CDR3 is 14 amino acids long. Germline lookup yields CDR1 SGHDT and CDR2 YYEEEE.

The chain is built from TRBV19 and TRBJ1-5, with TRBD1 matching 8 bases. Germline trimming cut 4 bases from V and 5 bases from J; bases unmatched to any gene: 4. The germline V gene encodes CDR1 LNHDA and CDR2 SQIVND (reference sequence). The CDR3 has 14 amino acids. In DNA, the CDR3 is TGTGCCAGTAGTACGACAGGGGCGCATCAGCCCCAGCATTTT. The encoded protein is CASSTTGAHQPQHF.

J is TRBJ1-2 and V is TRBV4-1, with D possibly matching TRBD1 (6 bases). The CDR3 has 14 residues. V shed 0 bases and J shed 7 bases, with 12 bases lying between them. The germline CDR1 and CDR2 sequences are MGHRA and YSYEKL. Written as DNA, the CDR3 is TGCGCCAGCAGCCAAGATTCAGGGGTCGGTGGCTACACCTTC. Protein sequence: CASSQDSGVGGYTF.

The V and J genes are TRBV7-2 and TRBJ2-7; TRBD2 matches at 8 bases. Germline assignment: CDR1 SGHTA and CDR2 FQGNSA. This CDR3 spans 14 amino acids. Unmatched junction bases numbered 6, after V lost 6 bases and J lost 2 bases. The CDR3 protein is CASSRGGGPYEQYF. The CDR3 DNA reads TGTGCCAGCAGTCGGGGGGGCGGACCCTACGAGCAGTACTTC.

This chain links TRBV24-1 with TRBJ2-5; 8 bases match TRBD1. This CDR3 comprises 15 residues. V was clipped by 5 bases and J by 7 bases; unmatched bases: 11. CDR1 is KGHDR and CDR2 is SFDVKD in the germline V gene. CDR3 region: CATSAAGGGLGTQYF. The DNA of the CDR3 is TGTGCCACCAGTGCGGCAGGGGGCGGACTTGGGACCCAGTACTTC.

The chain links TRBV11-2 to TRBJ1-2, with 8 bases fitting TRBD1. The CDR3 spans 18 residues. CDR1 is SGHAT and CDR2 is FQNNGV in the germline V gene. The V gene end was trimmed by 3 bases and the J gene end by 4 bases; junction bases not matched to a gene: 16. CDR3 nucleotide sequence: TGTGCCAGCAGCTTGAATACCGAAGGGACAGGTCTGAGCTATGGCTACACCTTC. This translates into CASSLNTEGTGLSYGYTF.

The chain joins TRBV28 to TRBJ1-6; D may be TRBD1 (6 bases). This CDR3 has 15 amino acids. Germline-derived CDR1 and CDR2 are MDHEN and SYDVKM. Trimming took 5 bases from V and 6 from J, leaving 14 bases between them. CDR3 residues: CASSVRGAPNSPLHF. CDR3 in DNA: TGTGCCAGCAGTGTCAGGGGTGCCCCTAATTCACCCCTCCACTTT.

In this sample, this clone turned up a few times. V usage is TRBV7-6 and J usage is TRBJ1-5; a possible D gene is TRBD1 (6 bases). This CDR3 has 14 residues. The V end was cut by 1 base, the J end by 7 bases, with 11 bases between. Germline CDR1 and CDR2: SGHVS and FNYEAQ. CDR3 amino acids: CASSLGGGSQPQHF. CDR3 DNA: TGTGCCAGCAGCTTAGGAGGGGGATCCCAGCCCCAGCATTTT.

J is TRBJ2-5 and V is TRBV7-3; TRBD1 aligns across 8 bases. The germline V gene encodes CDR1 SGHTA and CDR2 FQGTGA. The V segment lost 0 bases and the J segment 7 bases; nucleotides outside the gene matches: 7. The CDR3 runs to 15 residues. In nucleotides, the CDR3 is TGTGCCAGCAGCTTAACCCCAGGGGGCGTGGGGACCCAGTACTTC. This codes for CASSLTPGGVGTQYF.

This clone was recorded at least ten times. The rearrangement joins TRBV4-2 to TRBJ2-3; tentative D call: TRBD2 (5 bases). Per germline, CDR1 LGHNA and CDR2 YNFKEQ. This CDR3 is 18 amino acids long. V lost 1 base and J 1 base, leaving 18 bases between the germline ends. CDR3 coding DNA: TGTGCCAGCAGCCAAGGGGCTAGCCGGGGTGCACGCACAGATACGCAGTATTTT. This encodes CASSQGASRGARTDTQYF.

This chain links TRBV3-1 (or the pseudogene TRBV3-2) with TRBJ2-3, with 10 bases that match TRBD2. CDR1 and CDR2 from the germline V gene are LGHDT and YNNKEL (reference sequence). V dropped 1 base and J dropped 3; count of bases not matched to a gene: 7. The length of the CDR3 is 17 residues. The CDR3: CASSQGASGGVTDTQYF. For the CDR3, the DNA is TGTGCCAGCAGCCAAGGGGCTAGCGGGGGAGTTACAGATACGCAGTATTTT.

The chain carries TRBV7-2 and TRBJ2-2; D is uncertain. V was clipped by 3 bases and J by 2 bases, with 10 bases between them. Germline assignment: CDR1 SGHTA and CDR2 FQGNSA. CDR3 length: 15 residues. CDR3 in DNA: TGTGCCAGCAGCTTGTTGGCAAGAAACACCGGGGAGCTGTTTTTT. Protein: CASSLLARNTGELFF.

This chain connects TRBV28 to TRBJ1-2; D may be TRBD1 (6 bases). Germline-derived CDR1 and CDR2 are MDHEN and SYDVKM. The CDR3 covers 11 residues. V lost 8 bases and J lost 3, with 7 bases in between. The CDR3 coding sequence is TGTGCCAGCGGGGGCGACTATGGCTACACCTTC. Its protein is CASGGDYGYTF.

This chain joins TRBV19 and TRBJ1-5; D gene unclear. The CDR3 loop spans 16 amino acids. Looked up from germline, CDR1 is LNHDA and CDR2 is SQIVND (reference sequence). V was clipped by 0 bases and J by 5 bases, with 14 bases between them. The DNA for the CDR3 is TGTGCCAGTAGTATAGAGACATACAAGCCTTATCAGCCCCAGCATTTT. This encodes CASSIETYKPYQPQHF.

This clone was picked up one time. The J gene is TRBJ1-4, the V gene TRBV28; D unclear. Between the trimmed V and J ends, which lost 3 bases and 7 bases, there was a span of 12 bases. CDR1 is MDHEN, CDR2 SYDVKM, per germline. This CDR3 has 14 amino acids. The CDR3 sequence: CASSLHGAGEKLFF. The DNA of the CDR3 is TGTGCCAGCAGTTTGCATGGAGCCGGTGAAAAACTGTTTTTT.